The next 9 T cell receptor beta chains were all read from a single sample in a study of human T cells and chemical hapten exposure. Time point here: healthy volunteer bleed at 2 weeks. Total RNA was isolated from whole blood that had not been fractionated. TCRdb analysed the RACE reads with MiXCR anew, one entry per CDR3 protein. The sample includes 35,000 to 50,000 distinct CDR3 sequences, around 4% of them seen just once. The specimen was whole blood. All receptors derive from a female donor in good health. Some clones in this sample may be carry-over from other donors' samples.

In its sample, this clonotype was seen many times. This CDR3 is CASSLLGLVSYNEQFF. The CDR3 DNA is TGTGCCAGCAGCCTGTTGGGACTAGTGTCCTACAATGAGCAGTTCTTC. The chain employs TRBV5-5 and TRBJ2-1; 8 nucleotides align to TRBD2. V lost 4 bases to trimming and J lost 1 base; unmatched junction nucleotides: 7. The length of the CDR3 is 16 residues. In germline, CDR1 is SGHKS, CDR2 YYEKEE (reference sequence).

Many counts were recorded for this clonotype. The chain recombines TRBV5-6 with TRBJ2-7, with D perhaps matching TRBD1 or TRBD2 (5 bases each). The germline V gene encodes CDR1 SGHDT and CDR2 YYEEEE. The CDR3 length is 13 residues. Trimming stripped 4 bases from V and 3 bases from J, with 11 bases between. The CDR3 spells CASSQGPFYEQYF. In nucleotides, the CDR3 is TGTGCCAGCAGCCAGGGACCATTCTACGAGCAGTACTTC.

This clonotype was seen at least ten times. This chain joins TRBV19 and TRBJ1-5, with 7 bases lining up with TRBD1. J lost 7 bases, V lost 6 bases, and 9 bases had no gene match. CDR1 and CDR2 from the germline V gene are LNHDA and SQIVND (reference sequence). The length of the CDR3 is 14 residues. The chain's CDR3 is CASSHRGGEQPQHF. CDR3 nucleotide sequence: TGTGCCAGTAGCCACAGGGGAGGTGAGCAGCCCCAGCATTTT.

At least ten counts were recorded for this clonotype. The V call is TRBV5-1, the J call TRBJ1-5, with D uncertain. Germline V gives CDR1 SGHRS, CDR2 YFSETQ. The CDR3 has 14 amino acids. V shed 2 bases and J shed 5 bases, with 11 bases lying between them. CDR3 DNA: TGCGCCAGCAGCTTCGAAGGGAGAGATCAGCCCCAGCATTTT. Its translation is CASSFEGRDQPQHF.

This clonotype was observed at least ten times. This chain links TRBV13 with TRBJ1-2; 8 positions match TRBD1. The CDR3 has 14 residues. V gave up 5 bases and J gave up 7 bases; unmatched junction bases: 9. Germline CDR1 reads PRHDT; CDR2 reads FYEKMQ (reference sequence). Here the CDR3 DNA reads TGTGCCAGCAGCACTGGACAGGGCCTTCGTGGCTACACCTTC. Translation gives CASSTGQGLRGYTF.

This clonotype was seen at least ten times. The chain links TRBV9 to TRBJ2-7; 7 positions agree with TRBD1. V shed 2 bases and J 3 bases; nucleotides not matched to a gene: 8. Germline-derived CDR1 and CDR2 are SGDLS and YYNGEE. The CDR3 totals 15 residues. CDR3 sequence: CASSVTTGSDYEQYF. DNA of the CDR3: TGTGCCAGCAGCGTGACGACAGGGTCGGACTACGAGCAGTACTTC.

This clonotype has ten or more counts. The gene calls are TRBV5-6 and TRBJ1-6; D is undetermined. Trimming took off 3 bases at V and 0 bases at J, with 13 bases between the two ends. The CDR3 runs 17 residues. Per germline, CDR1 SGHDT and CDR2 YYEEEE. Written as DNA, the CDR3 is TGTGCCAGCAGCTCAAGATTCACGAGCTCCTATAATTCACCCCTCCACTTT. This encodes CASSSRFTSSYNSPLHF.

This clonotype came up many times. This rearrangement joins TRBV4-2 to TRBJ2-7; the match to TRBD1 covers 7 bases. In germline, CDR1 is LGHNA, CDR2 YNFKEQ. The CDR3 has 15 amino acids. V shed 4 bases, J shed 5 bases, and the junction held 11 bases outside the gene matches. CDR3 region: CASSLQQGKSDEQYF. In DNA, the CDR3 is TGTGCCAGCAGCCTCCAACAGGGGAAAAGCGACGAGCAGTACTTC.

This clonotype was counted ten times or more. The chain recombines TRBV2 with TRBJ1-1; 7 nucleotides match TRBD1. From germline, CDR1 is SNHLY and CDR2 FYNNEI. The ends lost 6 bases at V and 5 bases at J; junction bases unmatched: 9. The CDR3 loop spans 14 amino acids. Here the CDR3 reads CASRDQGEWTEAFF. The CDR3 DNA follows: TGTGCCAGCAGAGACCAGGGGGAGTGGACTGAAGCTTTCTTT.